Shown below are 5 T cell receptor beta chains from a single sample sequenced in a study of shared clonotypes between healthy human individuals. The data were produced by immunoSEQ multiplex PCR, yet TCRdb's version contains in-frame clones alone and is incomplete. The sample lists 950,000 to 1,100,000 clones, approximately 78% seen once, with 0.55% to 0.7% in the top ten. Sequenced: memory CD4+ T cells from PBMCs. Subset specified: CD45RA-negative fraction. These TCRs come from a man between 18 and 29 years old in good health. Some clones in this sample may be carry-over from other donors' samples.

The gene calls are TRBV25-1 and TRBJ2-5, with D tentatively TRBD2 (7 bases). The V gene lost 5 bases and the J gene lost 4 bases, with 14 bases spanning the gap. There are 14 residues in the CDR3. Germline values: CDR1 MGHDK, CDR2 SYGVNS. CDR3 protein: CASSLGGRLETQYF. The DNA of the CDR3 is TGTGCCAGCAGTCTCGGGGGGCGCTTAGAGACCCAGTACTTC.

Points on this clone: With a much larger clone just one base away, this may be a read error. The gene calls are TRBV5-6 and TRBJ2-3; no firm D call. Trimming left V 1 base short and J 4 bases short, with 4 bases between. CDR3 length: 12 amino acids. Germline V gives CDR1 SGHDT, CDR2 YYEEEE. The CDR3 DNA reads TGTGCCAGCAGCTTGTGGGCAGATACGCAGTATTTT. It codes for CASSLWADTQYF.

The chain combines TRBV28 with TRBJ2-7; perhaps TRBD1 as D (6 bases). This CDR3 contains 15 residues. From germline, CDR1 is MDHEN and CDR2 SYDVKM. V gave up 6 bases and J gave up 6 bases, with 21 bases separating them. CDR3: CASRAGTPPKSEQYF. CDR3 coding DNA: TGTGCCAGCAGGGCCGGGACACCGCCAAAGAGCGAGCAGTACTTC.

This CDR3 is CASSWPRAGLTEAFF. The CDR3 coding sequence is TGCGCCAGCAGCTGGCCCAGGGCAGGGCTCACTGAAGCTTTCTTT. The chain uses TRBV5-1 and TRBJ1-1; D is possibly TRBD1 (5 bases). Germline values: CDR1 SGHRS, CDR2 YFSETQ. The CDR3 is 15 amino acids. Deletions cut 3 bases from V and 4 bases from J, with 16 bases between.

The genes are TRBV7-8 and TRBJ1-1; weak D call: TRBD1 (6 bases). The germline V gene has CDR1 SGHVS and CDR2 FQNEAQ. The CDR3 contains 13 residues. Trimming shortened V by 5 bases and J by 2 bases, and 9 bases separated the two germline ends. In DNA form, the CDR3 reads TGTGCCAGCAGCAAACAGGGTAACACTGAAGCTTTCTTT. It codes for CASSKQGNTEAFF.